The sequence of this T cell receptor beta chain was determined in a study of blood T cell repertoires in COVID-19. Participant reports of clinical history set cohort assignment. Trimming left V 0 bases short and J 8 bases short, with 14 bases between. The CDR3 has 14 residues. The germline V gene encodes CDR1 SGHRS and CDR2 YFSETQ. Clones were sequenced by immunoSEQ multiplex PCR, and TCRdb holds only the in-frame ones, with some missing. This table holds about 430,000 clones, approximately 87% found once. The sequenced sample consisted of PBMCs or T cells enriched from blood (not recorded which). The gene calls are TRBV5-1 and TRBJ1-2; D remains unclear. The sequence was collected from a woman in her twenties or thirties with acute COVID-19. The CDR3 nucleotides read TGCGCCAGCAGCTTGGTGGGAGATGATTACGGCTACACCTTC. Protein product: CASSLVGDDYGYTF.